The next 28 T cell receptor beta chains were all read from a single sample in a study of T cells in Graves' hyperthyroidism and ophthalmopathy. What was amplified from RNA transcripts were TCR beta CDR3 regions. The study used the HTBI primer set for a first-round RT-PCR of the TCR CDR3. TCRdb independently ran MiXCR on the multiplex PCR reads; one entry per CDR3 protein. The table includes about 590,000 distinct CDR3 sequences, approximately 14% detected once. Specimen: blood. The receptors stem from a woman in her twenties or thirties with Graves' hyperthyroidism.

The V gene is TRBV25-1, the J gene TRBJ2-1; 9 nucleotides agree with TRBD2. The length of the CDR3 is 14 residues. V was clipped by 0 bases and J by 7 bases; unmatched bases: 1. The germline gives CDR1 MGHDK, CDR2 SYGVNS. The CDR3 bases are TGTGCCAGCAGTGAATACCTAGCGGGAAATGAGCAGTTCTTC. Encoded protein: CASSEYLAGNEQFF.

The V gene is TRBV19, the J gene TRBJ2-7, with 8 bases fitting TRBD2. V dropped 6 bases and J dropped 4; count of bases not matched to a gene: 20. CDR1 is LNHDA, CDR2 SQIVND, per germline (reference sequence). The CDR3 is 18 residues long. This CDR3 is CASSPRASGYSAGYEQYF. The CDR3 DNA is TGTGCCAGTAGCCCTCGGGCTAGCGGGTACTCAGCGGGTTACGAGCAGTACTTC.

The sample holds many counts of this clonotype. The chain carries TRBV4-1 and TRBJ2-7; no firm D call. Trimming removed 4 bases from V and 2 bases from J, with 12 bases in between. This CDR3 has 14 residues. Germline V gene sequence: CDR1 MGHRA, CDR2 YSYEKL. The CDR3 DNA follows: TGCGCCAGCAGCCCCCTCGTCGAGACCTACGAGCAGTACTTC. Protein: CASSPLVETYEQYF.

This clonotype was counted many times. V gene TRBV30 combines with J gene TRBJ1-4, with D uncertain. V was shortened by 0 bases and J by 6 bases, with 11 bases between the two germline ends. The germline CDR1 and CDR2 sequences are GTSNPN and SVGIG (reference sequence). The CDR3 is 14 residues long. The DNA for the CDR3 is TGTGCCTGGAGTGTTAAGGACTTTGATGAAAAACTGTTTTTT. Encoded protein: CAWSVKDFDEKLFF.

This clonotype has a handful of counts. The rearrangement joins TRBV4-3 to TRBJ2-2, with 14 bases identical to TRBD2. The V and J ends lost 1 base and 6 bases, in that order; junction bases with no gene match: 7. Germline V lookup: CDR1 LGHNA, CDR2 YSLEER. The CDR3 length is 18 residues. In DNA, the CDR3 is TGCGCCAGCAGCCAAGTATGGGGACTAGCGGGAGAAGCCGGGGAGCTGTTTTTT. Residues: CASSQVWGLAGEAGELFF.

This clonotype was picked up many times. This chain uses TRBV27 with TRBJ2-5; no clear D. Trimming took 1 base from V and 5 from J, leaving 11 bases between them. Germline CDR1 is MNHEY and CDR2 is SMNVEV (reference sequence). The CDR3 runs to 14 residues. In nucleotides, the CDR3 is TGTGCCAGCAGTTTATTTCGGGTTTCTGAGACCCAGTACTTC. Protein: CASSLFRVSETQYF.

This clonotype was seen more than once but under ten times. This chain joins TRBV4-1 and TRBJ2-1, with D possibly being TRBD1 or TRBD2 (6 bases each). The CDR3 has 14 residues. CDR1 is MGHRA and CDR2 is YSYEKL in the germline V gene. Trimming shortened V by 2 bases and J by 5 bases, and 10 bases separated the two germline ends. The CDR3 loop reads CASSQLRDNNEQFF. The DNA for the CDR3 is TGCGCCAGCAGCCAATTGCGGGACAACAATGAGCAGTTCTTC.

This clonotype was counted at least ten times. The chain uses TRBV12-3 or TRBV12-4 and TRBJ2-5; 9 bases fit TRBD2. The V and J ends lost 6 bases and 4 bases, in that order; junction bases with no gene match: 9. CDR3 length: 15 amino acids. The CDR3 bases are TGTGCCAGCAGCCACAACACAGCGGGAGGAGAGACCCAGTACTTC. Encoded protein: CASSHNTAGGETQYF.

V is TRBV6-1 and J is TRBJ2-2; 10 bases map to TRBD1. V lost 6 bases and J lost 6; bases outside the gene matches: 13. Per the germline V gene, CDR1 is MNHNS and CDR2 is SASEGT. This CDR3 comprises 17 residues. The CDR3 region has the DNA TGTGCCAGCAGAACCTACGGGACAGGGGTTTCGGCCGGGGAGCTGTTTTTT. Protein product: CASRTYGTGVSAGELFF.

This clonotype was seen many times. V is TRBV6-2 or TRBV6-3 and J is TRBJ1-1; perhaps TRBD1 as D (5 bases). Trimming took 2 bases from V and 1 from J, leaving 17 bases between them. CDR1 and CDR2 from the germline V gene are MNHEY and SVGEGT. The CDR3 spans 17 residues. CDR3 DNA: TGTGCCAGCAGTTACCCCGGAGTTGGGGCGCCGAACACTGAAGCTTTCTTT. Encoded protein: CASSYPGVGAPNTEAFF.

This clonotype has ten or more counts. The rearrangement links TRBV6-2 or TRBV6-3 to TRBJ2-7; 7 bases are a match to TRBD2. The trim removed 0 bases at V and 2 bases at J, leaving 4 bases unmatched. Germline CDR1 is MNHEY and CDR2 is SVGEGT. This CDR3 is built from 15 residues. CDR3 amino acids: CASSYSGLYTYEQYF. As DNA, the CDR3 is TGTGCCAGCAGTTACTCGGGACTATACACCTACGAGCAGTACTTC.

This clonotype was recorded at least ten times. DNA for the CDR3: TGTGCCAGCAGTGTTCCGGGCGGCTCCTACAATGAGCAGTTCTTC. It is translated as CASSVPGGSYNEQFF. The chain links TRBV2 to TRBJ2-1; D gene uncertain. Trimming removed 4 bases from V and 0 bases from J, with 10 bases in between. Germline CDR1 SNHLY, CDR2 FYNNEI. The CDR3 is 15 amino acids.

This clonotype was observed many times. This chain uses TRBV20-1 with TRBJ2-3, with TRBD2 identical over 10 bases. The CDR3 totals 15 residues. Germline V lookup: CDR1 DFQATT, CDR2 SNEGSKA (reference sequence). The J segment lost 1 base and the V segment lost 3 bases, leaving 4 bases of the junction unmatched. The CDR3 spells CSASRTSGRTDTQYF. The CDR3 DNA is TGCAGTGCTAGCCGGACTAGCGGACGCACAGATACGCAGTATTTT.

This clonotype was counted many times. The chain employs TRBV20-1 and TRBJ1-5; 7 bases align to TRBD1. This CDR3 spans 13 amino acids. J lost 0 bases, V lost 5 bases, and 1 base had no gene match. The germline V gene has CDR1 DFQATT and CDR2 SNEGSKA (reference sequence). CDR3 sequence (DNA): TGCAGTGCTGGGACAGATAGCAATCAGCCCCAGCATTTT. This codes for CSAGTDSNQPQHF.

This clonotype has ten or more counts. This chain links TRBV28 with TRBJ2-7; D uncertain. Deletions cut 2 bases from V and 3 bases from J, with 14 bases between. The CDR3 extends over 15 amino acids. Germline loops: CDR1 MDHEN, CDR2 SYDVKM. CDR3 in DNA: TGTGCCAGCAGTTTAGTAGACACCCTGATCTACGAGCAGTACTTC. It codes for CASSLVDTLIYEQYF.

This clonotype was picked up many times. The V gene is TRBV5-1, the J gene TRBJ2-7; 7 bases are shared with TRBD1. The CDR3 extends over 15 amino acids. CDR1 is SGHRS and CDR2 is YFSETQ in the germline V gene. V lost 1 base to trimming and J lost 4 bases; unmatched junction nucleotides: 8. CDR3 protein: CASSLFPGTAYEQYF. DNA for the CDR3: TGCGCCAGCAGCTTGTTCCCCGGGACAGCATACGAGCAGTACTTC.

This clonotype was counted at least ten times. J is TRBJ2-7 and V is TRBV10-3, with 7 bases lining up with TRBD1. Germline V gene data show CDR1 as ENHRY and CDR2 as SYGVKD. The CDR3 runs to 15 residues. The trim removed 0 bases at V and 1 base at J, leaving 3 bases unmatched. The CDR3 loop reads CAISESGDSSYEQYF. CDR3 nucleotide sequence: TGTGCCATCAGTGAGTCGGGGGACAGTTCCTACGAGCAGTACTTC.

This clonotype was counted at least ten times. This sequence joins TRBV28 and TRBJ2-3; 9 bases align to TRBD1. The junction had 4 bases not matched to a gene; V was cut back by 6 bases and J by 0 bases. This CDR3 region has 15 residues. Germline CDR1 is MDHEN and CDR2 is SYDVKM. In nucleotides, the CDR3 is TGTGCCAGCAGAGAGGGGACAGGGAGCACAGATACGCAGTATTTT. Its protein product is CASREGTGSTDTQYF.

This clonotype has ten or more counts. The chain has TRBV10-2 and TRBJ1-5, with unresolved D. V shed 4 bases and J shed 4 bases, with 14 bases lying between them. The CDR3 spans 15 residues. Per the germline V gene, CDR1 is WSHSY and CDR2 is SAAADI. The CDR3 nucleotides read TGCGCCAGCAGTGGGGATCCCCGGGGAAATCAGCCCCAGCATTTT. It specifies CASSGDPRGNQPQHF.

In this sample, this clonotype turned up many times. The J gene is TRBJ2-7, the V gene TRBV7-2; no clear D. The CDR3 covers 16 residues. CDR1 and CDR2 from the germline V gene are SGHTA and FQGNSA. V was pared by 0 bases and J by 2 bases, with 14 bases between. In nucleotides, the CDR3 is TGTGCCAGCAGCTTAGCAGGGTCAGGAACCCCCTACGAGCAGTACTTC. It yields the protein CASSLAGSGTPYEQYF.

This clonotype appeared a few times. The chain employs TRBV4-1 and TRBJ2-1, with D unresolved. CDR3 length: 16 amino acids. Between the trimmed V and J ends, which lost 3 bases and 3 bases, there was a span of 15 bases. Germline V gene lookup returns CDR1 MGHRA and CDR2 YSYEKL. CDR3 sequence reads: CASSHLLPEYYNEQFF. Written as DNA, the CDR3 is TGCGCCAGCAGCCACCTGCTTCCAGAGTACTACAATGAGCAGTTCTTC.

The V and J genes are TRBV20-1 and TRBJ2-7, with D unclear. This CDR3 is 14 amino acids long. The germline V gene has CDR1 DFQATT and CDR2 SNEGSKA (reference sequence). Trimming cost V 0 bases and J 1 base, with 10 bases left between them. The CDR3 DNA reads as TGCAGTGCTAGAGATCCTCGGGTTTCCTACGAGCAGTACTTC. Amino acids: CSARDPRVSYEQYF.

This clonotype was counted many times. This chain links TRBV2 with TRBJ2-5; TRBD1 might be the D (6 bases). From germline, CDR1 is SNHLY and CDR2 FYNNEI. The CDR3 totals 16 residues. Trimming removed 5 bases at V and 5 bases at J, with 21 bases between. DNA of the CDR3: TGTGCCAGCAGTTCAACTCACAGGGTCTCGGGGGAGACCCAGTACTTC. This encodes CASSSTHRVSGETQYF.

This clonotype was recorded a few times. The rearrangement links TRBV19 to TRBJ2-1; no clear D gene. V gave up 0 bases and J gave up 0 bases, with 6 bases separating them. This CDR3 spans 15 amino acids. Germline loops: CDR1 LNHDA, CDR2 SQIVND (reference sequence). CDR3 residues: CASSIDKNSYNEQFF. CDR3 DNA sequence: TGTGCCAGTAGTATAGATAAAAACTCCTACAATGAGCAGTTCTTC.

This clonotype has a count of ten or more. The genes are TRBV2 and TRBJ2-7; perhaps TRBD2 as D (5 bases). The CDR3 is 14 residues long. The V end lost 7 bases, the J end lost 5 bases, and 18 bases lay between the germline ends. CDR1 is SNHLY, CDR2 FYNNEI, per germline. CDR3 residues: CASTARATYHEQYF. For the CDR3, the DNA is TGTGCCAGCACGGCGAGGGCAACGTACCACGAGCAGTACTTC. Complete variable domain (other parts from reference TRBV2 and TRBJ2-7): EPEVTQTPSHQVTQMGQEVILRCVPISNHLYFYWYRQILGQKVEFLVSFYNNEISEKSEIFDDQFSVERPDGSNFTLKIRSTKLEDSAMYFCASTARATYHEQYFGPGTRLTVT.

V usage is TRBV20-1 and J usage is TRBJ2-2; D is unresolved. This CDR3 is built from 12 residues. CDR1 and CDR2 from the germline V gene are DFQATT and SNEGSKA (reference sequence). V was shortened by 2 bases and J by 5 bases, with 6 bases between the two germline ends. The DNA of the CDR3 is TGCAGTGCTAGAAAAGAGACCGGGGAGCTGTTTTTT. As protein: CSARKETGELFF.

The V gene is TRBV27, the J gene TRBJ2-3; D not resolved. Trimming took 4 bases from V and 2 from J, leaving 10 bases between them. Germline V gives CDR1 MNHEY, CDR2 SMNVEV (reference sequence). This CDR3 spans 14 amino acids. The CDR3, as DNA: TGTGCCAGCAGTTCGACACACGACACAGATACGCAGTATTTT. It encodes CASSSTHDTDTQYF.

There are a few counts of this clonotype. Since a much larger clone is just one base distant, this may be a read error. The missing conserved phenylalanine or tryptophan at the end of this CDR3 makes a read error likely. The rearrangement links TRBV12-3 or TRBV12-4 to TRBJ1-1; D not resolved. Trimming pared 3 bases from V and 0 bases from J, leaving 8 bases between. There are 14 residues in the CDR3. For the CDR3, the DNA is TGTGCCAGCAGTTTTAACGTAGTGAACACTGAAGCTTTCCTT. Its protein product is CASSFNVVNTEAFL.